This entry is about one T cell receptor beta chain. Its cognate antigen is unknown. Germline CDR1 is MDHEN and CDR2 is SYDVKM. This CDR3 is 13 amino acids long. V lost 8 bases to trimming and J lost 4 bases; unmatched junction nucleotides: 5. Sequencing was performed with immunoSEQ multiplex PCR; in TCRdb, only in-frame clones are kept and a portion is missing. The sample carries over 45,000 clones, almost 95% recorded once. Time point here: week 35, safety follow-up. What each vaccine dose contained was 300 ug of mutant IDH1 20-mer peptide, accompanied by topical imiquimod. Patients received eight vaccinations in weeks 1, 3, 5, 7, 11, 15, 19, 23. This sample was taken from a study of a mutant IDH1 vaccine in newly diagnosed glioma.

The sample here was PBMCs, taken from a glioma patient whose treatment included an IDH1 peptide vaccine. The TCR sequence derives from a man aged 50-59 years with glioma. This rearrangement joins TRBV28 to TRBJ2-7; 10 nucleotides agree with TRBD2. CDR3 nucleotides: TGTGCCAGCCGGACTAGCGGAGATTACGAGCAGTACTTC. Amino acids: CASRTSGDYEQYF.